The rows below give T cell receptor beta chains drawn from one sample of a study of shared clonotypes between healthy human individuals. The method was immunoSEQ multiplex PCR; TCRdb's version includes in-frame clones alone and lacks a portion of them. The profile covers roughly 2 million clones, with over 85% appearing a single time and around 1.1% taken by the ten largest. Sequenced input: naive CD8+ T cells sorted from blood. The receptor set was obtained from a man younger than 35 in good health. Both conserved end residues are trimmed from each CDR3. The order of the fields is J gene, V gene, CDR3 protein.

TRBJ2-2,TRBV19,ASGDWPNTGELF
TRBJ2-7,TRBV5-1,ASSLDSSWAYEQY
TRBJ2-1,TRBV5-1,ASSLDSSLADNEQF
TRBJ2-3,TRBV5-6,ASSLGTPGTQY
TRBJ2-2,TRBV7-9,ASSSRGEDTGELF
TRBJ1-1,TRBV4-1,ASSQDGEGVNTEAF
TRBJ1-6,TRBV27,ASSSLGEPPLH
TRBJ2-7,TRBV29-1,SVLVLYEQY
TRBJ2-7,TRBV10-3,AISETIYEQY
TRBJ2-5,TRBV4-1,ASSPLEKGEKETQY
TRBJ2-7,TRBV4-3,ASSQGFAGGYEQY
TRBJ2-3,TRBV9,ASSQQRGPDTQY
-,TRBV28,ASSSDAHNSYEQY
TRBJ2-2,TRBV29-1,TTNGRSGLTPANTGELF
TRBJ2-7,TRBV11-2,ASSLDLQSPYEQY
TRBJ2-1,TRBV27,ASRLGSNEQF
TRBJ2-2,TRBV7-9,ASSDNREGTGELF
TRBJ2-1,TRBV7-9,ASSEGTNEQF
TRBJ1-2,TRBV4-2,ASSQNPPGIGYT
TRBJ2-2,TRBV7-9,ASSPTLAGGADTGELF
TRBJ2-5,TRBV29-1,SLAPGRGLGETQY
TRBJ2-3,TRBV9,ASSGFGQGTDTQY
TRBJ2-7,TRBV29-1,SVQTYEQY
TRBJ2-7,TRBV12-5,ASGPYSYEQY
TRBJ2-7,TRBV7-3,ASSLDGSSYEQY